These T cell receptor beta chains were read from a single sample in a study of blood T cell repertoires in COVID-19. Data came from immunoSEQ multiplex PCR; TCRdb stores just in-frame clones and leaves some out. This repertoire shows 200,000 or so clones, 86% found once; its top ten account for approximately 6%. Input material: peripheral blood. The receptors here all came from a man older than 75 with acute or convalescent COVID-19. The CDR3 runs from the conserved cysteine through the conserved F or W. Each record gives: clone size, V gene, D gene, J gene, CDR3 protein, CDR3 DNA. The D gene is left open where the match is weak. Rows give clone size only sometimes, using once, few, many, or a class for an expanded clone.

clone size: few; V gene: TRBV30; D gene: TRBD1; J gene: TRBJ1-4; CDR3 protein: CAWRTEGAGKLFF; CDR3 DNA: TGTGCCTGGAGGACGGAGGGGGCAGGAAAACTGTTTTTT
clone size: .; V gene: TRBV7-3; D gene: TRBD1; J gene: TRBJ2-3; CDR3 protein: CASSSQTGAADTQYF; CDR3 DNA: TGTGCCAGCAGCTCTCAGACAGGGGCAGCAGATACGCAGTATTTT
clone size: .; V gene: TRBV18; D gene: TRBD1; J gene: TRBJ2-7; CDR3 protein: CASSPFDRVASWEQYF; CDR3 DNA: TGTGCCAGCTCACCATTTGACAGGGTGGCCTCCTGGGAGCAGTACTTC
clone size: .; V gene: TRBV4-1; D gene: TRBD2; J gene: TRBJ2-1; CDR3 protein: CASSQERFGTSNEQFF; CDR3 DNA: TGCGCCAGCAGCCAGGAAAGATTTGGGACTAGCAATGAGCAGTTCTTC
clone size: .; V gene: TRBV5-1; D gene: .; J gene: TRBJ1-1; CDR3 protein: CASSPDMNTEAFF; CDR3 DNA: TGCGCCAGCAGCCCGGACATGAACACTGAAGCTTTCTTT
clone size: .; V gene: TRBV11-1; D gene: TRBD2; J gene: TRBJ2-7; CDR3 protein: CASKASGYYEQYF; CDR3 DNA: TGTGCCAGCAAGGCTAGCGGGTACTACGAGCAGTACTTC
clone size: .; V gene: TRBV5-1; D gene: .; J gene: TRBJ1-4; CDR3 protein: CASSRSGEKLFF; CDR3 DNA: TGCGCCAGCAGCAGGTCGGGGGAAAAACTGTTTTTT
clone size: .; V gene: TRBV27; D gene: TRBD1; J gene: TRBJ1-1; CDR3 protein: CASSPGPDRAEAFF; CDR3 DNA: TGTGCCAGCAGTCCTGGTCCCGACAGGGCTGAAGCTTTCTTT
clone size: .; V gene: TRBV10-3; D gene: TRBD1; J gene: TRBJ1-2; CDR3 protein: CAISDKDRGSYGYTF; CDR3 DNA: TGTGCCATCAGTGATAAAGACAGGGGGAGCTATGGCTACACCTTC
clone size: .; V gene: TRBV28; D gene: .; J gene: TRBJ1-4; CDR3 protein: CASSSSGSSNEKLFF; CDR3 DNA: TGTGCCAGCAGCTCTTCAGGGTCGAGTAATGAAAAACTGTTTTTT
clone size: .; V gene: TRBV18; D gene: .; J gene: TRBJ2-1; CDR3 protein: CASSPPRRNEQFF; CDR3 DNA: TGTGCCAGCTCCCCGCCCCGGAGGAATGAGCAGTTCTTC
clone size: .; V gene: TRBV12-3/TRBV12-4; D gene: .; J gene: TRBJ1-4; CDR3 protein: CASRTQGGGLFF; CDR3 DNA: TGTGCCAGCCGCACACAGGGAGGGGGATTGTTTTTT
clone size: .; V gene: TRBV19; D gene: TRBD1; J gene: TRBJ1-6; CDR3 protein: CASSIGDRVNSPLHF; CDR3 DNA: TGTGCCAGTAGTATTGGGGACAGGGTTAATTCACCCCTCCACTTT
clone size: .; V gene: TRBV6-1; D gene: TRBD1; J gene: TRBJ1-5; CDR3 protein: CASSERDRGSGAYSNQPQHF; CDR3 DNA: TGTGCCAGCAGTGAGCGGGACAGGGGATCCGGCGCATATAGCAATCAGCCCCAGCATTTT
clone size: .; V gene: TRBV9; D gene: .; J gene: TRBJ2-3; CDR3 protein: CASSADAATDTQYF; CDR3 DNA: TGTGCCAGCAGCGCCGATGCGGCCACAGATACGCAGTATTTT
clone size: .; V gene: TRBV2; D gene: .; J gene: TRBJ1-4; CDR3 protein: CASSGLNRDRGGKLFF; CDR3 DNA: TGTGCCAGCAGTGGCCTCAACCGGGACCGAGGGGGAAAACTGTTTTTT
clone size: .; V gene: TRBV7-2; D gene: TRBD1; J gene: TRBJ1-2; CDR3 protein: CASSGRTGGNYGYTF; CDR3 DNA: TGTGCCAGCAGCGGAAGGACAGGGGGTAACTATGGCTACACCTTC
clone size: .; V gene: TRBV30; D gene: TRBD1; J gene: TRBJ1-1; CDR3 protein: CAWKTGGGTEAFF; CDR3 DNA: TGTGCCTGGAAGACAGGGGGCGGCACTGAAGCTTTCTTT
clone size: .; V gene: TRBV28; D gene: .; J gene: TRBJ1-5; CDR3 protein: CASTPMGGLNGNQPQHF; CDR3 DNA: TGTGCCAGCACTCCGATGGGGGGGTTGAATGGCAATCAGCCCCAGCATTTT
clone size: .; V gene: TRBV7-9; D gene: .; J gene: TRBJ1-4; CDR3 protein: CASSLAGGEKLFF; CDR3 DNA: TGTGCCAGCAGCTTAGCGGGCGGGGAAAAACTGTTTTTT
clone size: .; V gene: TRBV2; D gene: TRBD1; J gene: TRBJ2-5; CDR3 protein: CASTGTGEETQYF; CDR3 DNA: TGTGCCAGCACTGGGACAGGGGAAGAGACCCAGTACTTC
clone size: .; V gene: TRBV15; D gene: TRBD2; J gene: TRBJ2-1; CDR3 protein: CATSRAGGVTSNEQFF; CDR3 DNA: TGTGCCACCAGCAGAGCCGGGGGGGTGACTTCCAATGAGCAGTTCTTC
clone size: .; V gene: TRBV30; D gene: .; J gene: TRBJ2-5; CDR3 protein: CAWSRGVIETQYF; CDR3 DNA: TGTGCCTGGAGTAGGGGTGTCATAGAGACCCAGTACTTC
clone size: few; V gene: TRBV9; D gene: .; J gene: TRBJ1-2; CDR3 protein: CASSPSGGNGYTF; CDR3 DNA: TGTGCCAGCAGCCCGAGCGGAGGGAATGGCTACACCTTC
clone size: .; V gene: TRBV5-1; D gene: .; J gene: TRBJ1-1; CDR3 protein: CASSLGVNTEAFF; CDR3 DNA: TGCGCCAGCAGCTTGGGAGTGAACACTGAAGCTTTCTTT
clone size: .; V gene: TRBV19; D gene: TRBD1; J gene: TRBJ2-7; CDR3 protein: CASSELRTGGASQYF; CDR3 DNA: TGTGCCAGTAGCGAACTCCGGACAGGGGGCGCGTCGCAGTACTTC
clone size: .; V gene: TRBV2; D gene: TRBD1; J gene: TRBJ1-2; CDR3 protein: CASNLGQGDYGYTF; CDR3 DNA: TGTGCCAGCAATTTAGGACAGGGGGACTATGGCTACACCTTC
clone size: .; V gene: TRBV9; D gene: .; J gene: TRBJ2-5; CDR3 protein: CASSEGQYQETQYF; CDR3 DNA: TGTGCCAGCAGCGAAGGACAGTACCAAGAGACCCAGTACTTC
clone size: .; V gene: TRBV29-1; D gene: TRBD1; J gene: TRBJ2-3; CDR3 protein: CSVDQQGDTQYF; CDR3 DNA: TGCAGCGTTGATCAACAGGGGGATACGCAGTATTTT